These 4 T cell receptor beta chains were sequenced from one sample in a study of response to subunit inactivated influenza vaccine. TCRdb fed the RT-PCR reads into MiXCR, producing one record per CDR3 protein. The sample yields about 780,000 distinct CDR3 sequences, around 18% seen once. The starting material was PBMCs from blood, obtained roughly 5 days after vaccination. The receptors were gathered from a man in his fifties who received an inactivated influenza vaccine.

The genes are TRBV20-1 and TRBJ2-1; D may be TRBD1 or TRBD2 (5 bases each). Germline lookup yields CDR1 DFQATT and CDR2 SNEGSKA (reference sequence). V was cut by 6 bases and J by 4 bases, with 19 bases left in between. The CDR3 contains 15 residues. The CDR3 DNA reads as TGCAGTGCAAACTCCCCGGGGCCCTCATACAATGAGCAGTTCTTC. Translated, it gives CSANSPGPSYNEQFF.

This clonotype was seen more than once but under ten times. The V call is TRBV6-1, the J call TRBJ2-7; D call uncertain. Germline V gene lookup returns CDR1 MNHNS and CDR2 SASEGT. The CDR3 covers 14 residues. V was shortened by 5 bases and J by 4 bases, with 15 bases between the two germline ends. The CDR3 sequence is CASSRYGGLYEQYF. The CDR3 DNA follows: TGTGCCAGCAGTCGCTACGGTGGGCTTTACGAGCAGTACTTC.

This clonotype showed up just a few times. The CDR3 DNA reads as TGTGCCAGCACTCAGGGGAGGGGGTCGTATGGCTACACCTTC. This translates into CASTQGRGSYGYTF. J is TRBJ1-2 and V is TRBV27, with D possibly matching TRBD1 (6 bases). V was shortened by 7 bases and J by 5 bases, with 17 bases between the two germline ends. The CDR3 consists of 14 residues. The V gene's germline CDR1 is MNHEY and CDR2 SMNVEV (reference sequence).

The rearrangement links TRBV15 to TRBJ2-7; D is perhaps TRBD2 (5 bases). CDR3 length: 13 residues. With 1 base removed from V and 7 bases from J, the gap between germline ends came to 11 bases. Looked up from germline, CDR1 is LNHNV and CDR2 is YYDKDF (reference sequence). In DNA form, the CDR3 reads TGTGCCACCAGCAGAGGGGCGGAGCGGGAGCAGTACTTC. It yields the protein CATSRGAEREQYF.